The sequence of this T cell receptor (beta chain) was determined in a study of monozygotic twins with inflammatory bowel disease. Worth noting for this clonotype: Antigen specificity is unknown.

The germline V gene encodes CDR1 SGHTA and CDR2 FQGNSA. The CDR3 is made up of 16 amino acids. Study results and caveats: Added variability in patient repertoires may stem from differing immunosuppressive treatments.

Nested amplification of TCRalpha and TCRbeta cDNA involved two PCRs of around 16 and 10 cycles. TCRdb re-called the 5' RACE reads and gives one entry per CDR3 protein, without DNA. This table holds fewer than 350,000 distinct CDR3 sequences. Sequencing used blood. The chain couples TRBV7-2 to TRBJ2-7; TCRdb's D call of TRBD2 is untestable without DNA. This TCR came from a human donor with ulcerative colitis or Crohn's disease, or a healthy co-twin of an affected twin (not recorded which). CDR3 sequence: CASSSWSSGSSYEQYF.